This T cell receptor beta chain was sequenced in a study of OX40 agonist ivuxolimab in advanced cancers. Study-wide results and limits: The antigens recognized by the expanded peripheral T cells, that is their antigen specificity, were not determined. Averaging showed that CD8+ T cells had more expanded clones than CD4+ did. With doses of 0.1 to 3.0 mg/kg, CD4+ and CD8+ blood T cells had undergone clonal expansion by week 6.

The protocol was immunoSEQ multiplex PCR, while the TCRdb copy is restricted to in-frame clones and leaves out a portion. The data contain approximately 77,000 clones, 90% of them singletons. The sampling schedule covered blood at baseline, cycle 4 day 1, and cycle 7 day 1. Turning to this clone: Its antigen remains unidentified.

The sequenced sample was CD4+ or CD8+ T cells sorted from blood, obtained in a trial of the OX40 agonist ivuxolimab. The source of this sequence is an adult with an advanced solid tumor such as melanoma, head and neck, liver or kidney cancer.

The CDR3: CASSTGPAETQYF. The CDR3 DNA is TGTGCCAGTAGTACAGGGCCAGCCGAGACCCAGTACTTC. The chain links TRBV19 to TRBJ2-5; D may be TRBD1 (5 bases). In germline, CDR1 is LNHDA, CDR2 SQIVND (reference sequence). The V and J ends lost 4 bases and 5 bases respectively, with 11 bases between them. The CDR3 consists of 13 residues.